Below, 20 T cell receptor beta chains from the same sample are listed, as sequenced in a study of shared clonotypes between healthy human individuals (dated by TCRdb to 2018 to 2020). Libraries came from the immunoSEQ multiplex PCR assay. The table was pulled from immuneACCESS by TCRdb, which kept in-frame rearrangements only. Such tables lose some clones; where checked, under half of the loss comes from unresolved V genes, and the rest has no known cause. Counted in this sample were roughly 500,000 clones; 70% to 80% of them appeared once. The leading ten clones occupy 10% to 15% of the sample. Sequencing was carried out using PBMCs. Receptors originate from a middle-aged woman in good health. Some clones in this sample may be carry-over from other donors' samples.

This clone was counted ten times or more. This chain links TRBV5-6 with TRBJ2-7, with 8 bases lining up with TRBD1. This CDR3 is built from 18 residues. Germline V lookup: CDR1 SGHDT, CDR2 YYEEEE. V dropped 4 bases and J dropped 1; count of bases not matched to a gene: 16. The CDR3: CASSRGAGGYVPSYEQYF. The CDR3 DNA sequence: TGTGCCAGCAGCCGTGGGGCAGGGGGCTATGTACCGTCCTACGAGCAGTACTTC.

The chain is built from TRBV18 and TRBJ2-5; 13 nucleotides line up with TRBD2. The CDR3 has 15 residues. With V trimmed by 3 bases and J by 13 bases, 11 bases remained unmatched. Germline CDR1 and CDR2: KGHSH and LQKENI. The CDR3 DNA reads TGTGCCAGCTCACCGGGGACTAGCGGGGAAGGCGGGACGTACTTC. Residues: CASSPGTSGEGGTYF.

The chain couples TRBV2 to TRBJ2-1, with TRBD2 matching 8 bases. The germline V gene encodes CDR1 SNHLY and CDR2 FYNNEI. The length of the CDR3 is 14 residues. CDR3 sequence (DNA): TGTGTTCGGGGAGGCAGCGGGAGCTACAATGAGCAGTTCTTC. Translation: CVRGGSGSYNEQFF.

The gene calls are TRBV27 and TRBJ2-3; D unresolved. Germline V gives CDR1 MNHEY, CDR2 SMNVEV (reference sequence). The CDR3 runs to 13 residues. The V end was cut by 3 bases, the J end by 13 bases, with 17 bases between. The CDR3 DNA follows: TGTGCCAGCAGTTTCTCCACCAGCAACGCGGAGTATTTT. It is translated as CASSFSTSNAEYF.

This chain links TRBV7-6 with TRBJ2-1; D call uncertain. Germline V gene sequence: CDR1 SGHVS, CDR2 FNYEAQ. Between the trimmed V and J ends, which lost 5 bases and 6 bases, there was a span of 5 bases. The CDR3 has 11 residues. CDR3 residues: CASSRSNEQFF. The CDR3 DNA is TGTGCCAGCAGCAGAAGCAATGAGCAGTTCTTC.

A note on this clone: Other nucleotide sequences in the sample specify the same CDR3. The V gene is TRBV5-1, the J gene TRBJ2-5; the D gene is possibly TRBD2 (5 bases). V lost 0 bases, J lost 5 bases, and 11 bases lay in between. CDR3 length: 14 amino acids. Germline V gene lookup returns CDR1 SGHRS and CDR2 YFSETQ. The CDR3 sequence: CASSLEAPGETQYF. The CDR3 DNA reads as TGCGCCAGCAGCTTGGAGGCCCCGGGGGAGACCCAGTACTTC.

V and J are TRBV10-1 and TRBJ2-7, with TRBD2 as a possible D gene (6 bases). This CDR3 is built from 13 residues. V was clipped by 8 bases and J by 2 bases, with 13 bases between them. Germline values: CDR1 WNHNN, CDR2 SYGVQD (reference sequence). As DNA, the CDR3 is TGCGCCAGCCTTGCGCGGGATGCCTACGAGCAGTACTTC. It is translated as CASLARDAYEQYF.

This clone has more than one count but fewer than ten. The gene calls are TRBV4-1 and TRBJ2-2; 9 bases agree with TRBD1. Germline CDR1 and CDR2: MGHRA and YSYEKL. The CDR3 sequence is 15 residues long. V gave up 5 bases and J gave up 3 bases; unmatched junction bases: 4. The DNA of the CDR3 is TGCGCCAGCAGCAGGGACAGGGACTACACCGGGGAGCTGTTTTTT. This sequence encodes CASSRDRDYTGELFF.

This clone appeared a few times. The identical CDR3 is also encoded by other nucleotide sequences in the sample. The chain employs TRBV28 and TRBJ2-2; possibly TRBD1 for D (5 bases). V lost 0 bases and J 0 bases, leaving 8 bases between the germline ends. The CDR3 is 16 residues long. Per germline, CDR1 MDHEN and CDR2 SYDVKM. The CDR3 DNA follows: TGTGCCAGCAGTTTATGGACAGTTACGAACACCGGGGAGCTGTTTTTT. Amino acids: CASSLWTVTNTGELFF.

The chain has TRBV6-1 and TRBJ2-7, with D perhaps TRBD1 (6 bases). Trimming removed 2 bases at V and 4 bases at J, with 42 bases between. The CDR3 extends over 24 amino acids. Germline V lookup: CDR1 MNHNS, CDR2 SASEGT. CDR3 sequence: CASSERGVLKVYLKQGEEKYEQYF. In DNA form, the CDR3 reads TGTGCCAGCAGTGAAAGGGGTGTACTCAAGGTGTACCTGAAACAGGGAGAAGAAAAATACGAGCAGTACTTC.

The CDR3 DNA reads as TGTGCCAGCAGTATCAGGGGGCTTGAAGCTTTCTTT. Its translation: CASSIRGLEAFF. The chain carries TRBV2 and TRBJ1-1; 8 nucleotides agree with TRBD1. J lost 7 bases, V lost 5 bases, and 3 bases had no gene match. Germline V gene data show CDR1 as SNHLY and CDR2 as FYNNEI. This CDR3 is built from 12 residues.

V and J are TRBV18 and TRBJ2-2; TRBD1 is a possible D gene (6 bases). This CDR3 spans 13 amino acids. V shed 4 bases and J shed 5 bases, with 8 bases lying between them. CDR1 KGHSH and CDR2 LQKENI come from the germline V gene. CDR3: CASSLQGTGELFF. The CDR3 nucleotides are TGTGCCAGCTCACTGCAGGGGACCGGGGAGCTGTTTTTT.

The genes are TRBV7-6 and TRBJ1-3; no definite D call. The germline V gene has CDR1 SGHVS and CDR2 FNYEAQ. The ends were cut back, 1 base at V and 0 bases at J, with 10 bases in the middle. This CDR3 comprises 16 residues. This chain's CDR3 is CASSLGSSHSGNTIYF. The CDR3, as DNA: TGTGCCAGCAGCTTAGGGTCCAGCCACTCTGGAAACACCATATATTTT.

The chain carries TRBV14 and TRBJ2-7; 12 nucleotides match TRBD2. The CDR3 sequence is 17 residues long. Germline V gene sequence: CDR1 SGHDN, CDR2 FVKESK. Unmatched junction bases numbered 5, after V lost 0 bases and J lost 2 bases. CDR3 loop: CASSQDRLAGVAYEQYF. Here the CDR3 DNA reads TGTGCCAGCAGCCAAGATCGACTAGCGGGAGTCGCCTACGAGCAGTACTTC.

The chain is built from TRBV19 and TRBJ2-2; D possibly uses TRBD1 or TRBD2 (5 bases each). Germline V gives CDR1 LNHDA, CDR2 SQIVND (reference sequence). The CDR3 covers 13 residues. V dropped 5 bases and J dropped 4 bases, with 8 bases sitting between them. CDR3 nucleotide sequence: TGTGCCAGTAGTGGGGGTATCACCGGGGAGCTGTTTTTT. Encoded protein: CASSGGITGELFF.

This clone was recorded once. The gene calls are TRBV28 and TRBJ1-5; weak D call: TRBD1 (6 bases). The CDR3 length is 13 residues. The germline V gene encodes CDR1 MDHEN and CDR2 SYDVKM. Trimming shortened V by 7 bases and J by 7 bases, and 14 bases separated the two germline ends. CDR3 nucleotides: TGTGCCAGCATCGGTGGGGGGGGCCAGCCCCAGCATTTT. It specifies CASIGGGGQPQHF.

This clone was recorded a few times. V is TRBV7-2 and J is TRBJ2-7, with 7 bases aligning to TRBD2. V lost 6 bases and J lost 2; bases outside the gene matches: 7. Looked up from germline, CDR1 is SGHTA and CDR2 is FQGNSA. The CDR3 spans 14 residues. CDR3 region: CASSVGAGAYEQYF. For the CDR3, the DNA is TGTGCCAGCAGTGTAGGGGCGGGGGCCTACGAGCAGTACTTC.

J is TRBJ2-5 and V is TRBV5-6; a possible D gene is TRBD1 (5 bases). There are 18 residues in the CDR3. CDR1 and CDR2 (germline): SGHDT, YYEEEE. V shed 1 base and J shed 1 base, with 20 bases lying between them. The CDR3 here is CASSLSFMAGPGQETQYF. Written as DNA, the CDR3 is TGTGCCAGCAGCTTGTCGTTCATGGCAGGGCCAGGCCAAGAGACCCAGTACTTC. The variable domain in full, with the rest retrieved from reference TRBV5-6 and TRBJ2-5, is DAGVTQSPTHLIKTRGQQVTLRCSPKSGHDTVSWYQQALGQGPQFIFQYYEEEERQRGNFPDRFSGHQFPNYSSELNVNALLLGDSALYLCASSLSFMAGPGQETQYFGPGTRLLVL.

The chain uses TRBV4-2 and TRBJ2-5; tentative D call: TRBD2 (6 bases). Judging by the DNA end, TRBJ2-7 fits better; the J call may be wrong. CDR3 length equals 16 residues. Germline assignment: CDR1 LGHNA and CDR2 YNFKEQ. The CDR3 loop reads CASSQDIGSGAYEQYF. The CDR3 nucleotides are TGTGCCAGCAGCCAAGATATCGGGAGTGGGGCCTACGAGCAGTACTTC.

The rearrangement uses TRBV29-1 and TRBJ2-7; possible D gene TRBD1, 6 bases. Trimming shortened V by 6 bases and J by 5 bases, and 20 bases separated the two germline ends. CDR3 length: 14 residues. Germline V CDR1 and CDR2: SQVTM, ANQGSEA. CDR3 bases: TGCAGCGTCTGCGACCGGGACAAGAGCGACGAGCAGTACTTC. Its protein product is CSVCDRDKSDEQYF.